A single sample gave rise to the 32 T cell receptor beta chains below, sequenced in a study of blood T cell repertoires in COVID-19. This table comes from immunoSEQ multiplex PCR, and its TCRdb copy is limited to in-frame clones, with some not included. The table has about 270,000 clones, about nine tenths seen once. Material: peripheral blood. The receptors come from a middle-aged man who had recovered from COVID-19.

The chain has TRBV4-1 and TRBJ2-7; D is unresolved. Germline CDR1 and CDR2: MGHRA and YSYEKL. Trimming took 0 bases from V and 0 from J, leaving 27 bases between them. CDR3 size: 21 residues. Written as DNA, the CDR3 is TGCGCCAGCAGCCAAGAACCCCTACCAGAGTTGTACACAAGGAGCTCCTACGAGCAGTACTTC. Encoded protein: CASSQEPLPELYTRSSYEQYF.

The chain employs TRBV25-1 and TRBJ1-2; D call uncertain. CDR3 length: 12 residues. Germline V gene sequence: CDR1 MGHDK, CDR2 SYGVNS. V lost 5 bases to trimming and J lost 2 bases, with 6 bases between them. The CDR3 nucleotides read TGTGCCAGCAGTCGGGTAAACTATGGCTACACCTTC. This translates into CASSRVNYGYTF.

The chain is built from TRBV19 and TRBJ2-7; 9 nucleotides match TRBD2. Trimming cost V 2 bases and J 5 bases; bases outside gene matches: 4. This CDR3 is built from 14 residues. Germline CDR1 and CDR2: LNHDA and SQIVND (reference sequence). CDR3 sequence reads: CASSITGLANEQYF. The CDR3 region has the DNA TGTGCCAGTAGTATAACCGGACTAGCGAACGAGCAGTACTTC.

In the case of this clone: Other DNA sequences in this specimen translate into the identical CDR3. The chain carries TRBV6-5 and TRBJ1-5, with 8 nucleotides matching TRBD1. This CDR3 spans 15 amino acids. J lost 1 base, V lost 6 bases, and 5 bases had no gene match. Per germline, CDR1 MNHEY and CDR2 SVGAGI. The DNA for the CDR3 is TGTGCCAGCAGAAAACAGGGGGGCAGCAATCAGCCCCAGCATTTT. Its translation is CASRKQGGSNQPQHF.

This clone has just one count. This chain joins TRBV7-3 and TRBJ2-1; D ambiguous. CDR3 length: 15 amino acids. V was cut by 5 bases and J by 2 bases, with 13 bases left in between. Germline CDR1 is SGHTA and CDR2 is FQGTGA. CDR3 residues: CASSLISAAYNEQFF. In DNA form, the CDR3 reads TGTGCCAGCAGCCTGATTTCGGCGGCCTACAATGAGCAGTTCTTC.

This sequence joins TRBV7-2 and TRBJ2-1; D may be TRBD2 (5 bases). This CDR3 is 16 amino acids long. V was cut by 2 bases and J by 3 bases, with 14 bases left in between. From germline, CDR1 is SGHTA and CDR2 FQGNSA. CDR3 DNA: TGTGCCAGCAGCTTAAACATGGTGGCGGGCTACAATGAGCAGTTCTTC. This codes for CASSLNMVAGYNEQFF.

A word on this clone: The sample contains more than one DNA sequence encoding this CDR3. The chain employs TRBV9 and TRBJ2-1, with D possibly TRBD1 on 5 matching bases. This CDR3 spans 15 amino acids. V was trimmed by 3 bases and J by 3 bases, leaving 13 bases between them. Per germline, CDR1 SGDLS and CDR2 YYNGEE. CDR3 protein: CASSGGGALYNEQFF. CDR3 nucleotide sequence: TGTGCCAGCAGCGGAGGTGGGGCCCTCTACAATGAGCAGTTCTTC.

CDR3 in amino acids: CASSREPGQLLADTQYF. CDR3 nucleotide sequence: TGTGCCAGCAGCCGGGAACCGGGCCAGCTTTTGGCAGATACGCAGTATTTT. This sequence joins TRBV11-2 and TRBJ2-3; D is possibly TRBD2 (5 bases). The CDR3 consists of 17 residues. Trimming stripped 5 bases from V and 4 bases from J, with 22 bases between. CDR1 and CDR2 (germline): SGHAT, FQNNGV.

This clone has a single count. DNA for the CDR3: TGTGCCACTACGACGTTTTGGGACAGGAATACCGGGGAGCTGTTTTTT. Encoded protein: CATTTFWDRNTGELFF. V gene TRBV5-8 combines with J gene TRBJ2-2; 8 bases fit TRBD1. From germline, CDR1 is SGHTS and CDR2 YDEGEE. Trimming took 9 bases from V and 5 from J; bases not matched to a gene: 15. This CDR3 is built from 16 residues.

J is TRBJ1-3 and V is TRBV5-1; the D is unclear. Looked up from germline, CDR1 is SGHRS and CDR2 is YFSETQ. Trimming pared 4 bases from V and 0 bases from J, leaving 5 bases between. This CDR3 has 13 residues. DNA for the CDR3: TGCGCCAGCAGCCAGATCTCTGGAAACACCATATATTTT. Its translation: CASSQISGNTIYF. Full variable domain (remainder filled in from reference TRBV5-1 and TRBJ1-3): KAGVTQTPRYLIKTRGQQVTLSCSPISGHRSVSWYQQTPGQGLQFLFEYFSETQRNKGNFPGRFSGRQFSNSRSEMNVSTLELGDSALYLCASSQISGNTIYFGEGSWLTVV.

The CDR3 nucleotides are TGTGCCAGCAGCCTACTCCCGGACTCCCAAGGAGATACGCAGTATTTT. Amino acids: CASSLLPDSQGDTQYF. The gene calls are TRBV9 and TRBJ2-3; tentative D call: TRBD2 (5 bases). V lost 4 bases and J lost 5, with 20 bases in between. This CDR3 region has 16 residues. Looked up from germline, CDR1 is SGDLS and CDR2 is YYNGEE.

The V gene is TRBV6-2 or TRBV6-3, the J gene TRBJ2-1; 8 nucleotides match TRBD2. After removal of 5 bases from V and 7 bases from J, the junction contained 19 bases not matched to a gene. From germline, CDR1 is MNHEY and CDR2 SVGEGT. The CDR3 length is 18 residues. The CDR3 is CASSPGTRMDRGRNEQFF. Here the CDR3 DNA reads TGTGCCAGCAGTCCCGGGACTAGAATGGATCGGGGACGGAATGAGCAGTTCTTC.

This clone was seen just once. J is TRBJ1-2 and V is TRBV7-8; 10 bases are shared with TRBD1. There are 13 residues in the CDR3. CDR1 is SGHVS and CDR2 is FQNEAQ in the germline V gene. Trimming cost V 5 bases and J 6 bases; bases outside gene matches: 3. The CDR3 nucleotides read TGTGCCAGCAGCGCGACAGGGGGCAATGGCTACACCTTC. This codes for CASSATGGNGYTF.

The chain combines TRBV28 with TRBJ2-5; D not certain. Looked up from germline, CDR1 is MDHEN and CDR2 is SYDVKM. V lost 5 bases and J lost 1, with 17 bases in between. The CDR3 is 16 amino acids. The CDR3 is CASSPYLDTGQETQYF. CDR3 DNA: TGTGCCAGCAGTCCATATCTAGATACGGGCCAAGAGACCCAGTACTTC.

This clone came up once. The V gene is TRBV7-3, the J gene TRBJ1-6, with 7 nucleotides matching TRBD1. This CDR3 contains 16 residues. Losses at the gene ends were 2 bases for V and 4 bases for J; bases not matched to a gene: 5. Germline assignment: CDR1 SGHTA and CDR2 FQGTGA. This chain's CDR3 is CASSLGTETYNSPLHF. DNA for the CDR3: TGTGCCAGCAGCTTAGGGACAGAGACTTATAATTCACCCCTCCACTTT.

The sample holds many counts of this clone. The chain uses TRBV6-5 and TRBJ1-5, with a weak D call TRBD1 (5 bases). The germline V gene has CDR1 MNHEY and CDR2 SVGAGI. The V and J ends lost 8 bases and 3 bases respectively, with 8 bases between them. This CDR3 is built from 12 residues. Written as DNA, the CDR3 is TGTGCCAGCCAGACAGCCAATCAGCCCCAGCATTTT. This sequence encodes CASQTANQPQHF.

This clone appeared a single time. The genes are TRBV6-5 and TRBJ2-7, with D perhaps TRBD1 (5 bases). Between the trimmed V and J ends, which lost 9 bases and 5 bases, there was a span of 17 bases. The CDR3 is 13 residues long. The germline gives CDR1 MNHEY, CDR2 SVGAGI. CDR3: CASSTGPRHEQYF. Written as DNA, the CDR3 is TGTGCCAGTTCTACAGGTCCTCGACACGAGCAGTACTTC.

The CDR3 reads CASSPRAGGTDRATGELFF. The CDR3 DNA reads TGCGCCAGCAGCCCCCGAGCTGGAGGTACGGACAGGGCCACCGGGGAGCTGTTTTTT. The V gene is TRBV4-3, the J gene TRBJ2-2; 8 bases agree with TRBD1. CDR1 is LGHNA and CDR2 is YSLEER in the germline V gene. The V and J ends lost 4 bases and 4 bases, in that order; junction bases with no gene match: 17. This CDR3 has 19 amino acids.

The V and J genes are TRBV10-3 and TRBJ2-1; the D gene is possibly TRBD2 (6 bases). V was clipped by 2 bases and J by 9 bases, with 8 bases between them. Germline V CDR1 and CDR2: ENHRY, SYGVKD. There are 12 residues in the CDR3. CDR3: CAISERESEQFF. The CDR3 bases are TGTGCCATCAGTGAGCGGGAGTCTGAGCAGTTCTTC.

The chain is built from TRBV27 and TRBJ1-1; perhaps TRBD1 as D (6 bases). Germline CDR1 MNHEY, CDR2 SMNVEV (reference sequence). The CDR3 extends over 13 amino acids. V lost 7 bases and J lost 5, with 14 bases in between. CDR3 sequence: CASISGAGTEAFF. The CDR3 DNA follows: TGTGCCAGCATATCAGGGGCTGGGACTGAAGCTTTCTTT.

The CDR3 bases are TGTGCCAGCAGTTTTGTCGCGGGTATGAACACTGAAGCTTTCTTT. It yields the protein CASSFVAGMNTEAFF. The rearrangement links TRBV27 to TRBJ1-1; no clear D gene. Germline loops: CDR1 MNHEY, CDR2 SMNVEV (reference sequence). Trimming took off 3 bases at V and 0 bases at J, with 11 bases between the two ends. The CDR3 extends over 15 amino acids.

The V gene is TRBV4-1, the J gene TRBJ1-1; 7 positions agree with TRBD1. Germline V CDR1 and CDR2: MGHRA, YSYEKL. Germline trimming cut 0 bases from V and 2 bases from J; bases unmatched to any gene: 9. The CDR3 runs 17 residues. CDR3 sequence (DNA): TGCGCCAGCAGCCAAGATCTGGAGGGGGCCATAAACACTGAAGCTTTCTTT. This encodes CASSQDLEGAINTEAFF.

The chain joins TRBV6-2 or TRBV6-3 to TRBJ2-2; TRBD1 agrees at 7 bases. Germline trimming cut 2 bases from V and 6 bases from J; bases unmatched to any gene: 15. CDR3 length equals 18 residues. The germline gives CDR1 MNHEY, CDR2 SVGEGT. DNA for the CDR3: TGTGCCAGCAGTTACCGACGGACAGGTTTGGTCGTTTCCGGGGAGCTGTTTTTT. Residues: CASSYRRTGLVVSGELFF.

This chain links TRBV30 with TRBJ2-7, with 7 bases identical to TRBD2. Per the germline V gene, CDR1 is GTSNPN and CDR2 is SVGIG (reference sequence). This CDR3 spans 12 amino acids. Germline trimming cut 2 bases from V and 2 bases from J; bases unmatched to any gene: 0. CDR3 amino acids: CAWSRGAYEQYF. The DNA for the CDR3 is TGTGCCTGGAGTCGGGGGGCCTACGAGCAGTACTTC. The full variable domain, in which reference TRBV30 and TRBJ2-7 provide the parts outside the CDR3, is SQTIHQWPATLVQPVGSPLSLECTVEGTSNPNLYWYRQAAGRGLQLLFYSVGIGQISSEVPQNLSASRPQDRQFILSSKKLLLSDSGFYLCAWSRGAYEQYFGPGTRLTVT.

The rearrangement joins TRBV19 to TRBJ2-1; D is possibly TRBD1 (5 bases). With 5 bases removed from V and 1 base from J, the gap between germline ends came to 9 bases. Germline CDR1 is LNHDA and CDR2 is SQIVND (reference sequence). CDR3 size: 14 residues. CDR3 bases: TGTGCCAGTAGTGTCGACAGTTCCTACAATGAGCAGTTCTTC. Translation: CASSVDSSYNEQFF.

The chain combines TRBV7-2 with TRBJ2-7; 13 nucleotides line up with TRBD2. The junction had 2 bases not matched to a gene; V was cut back by 1 base and J by 2 bases. Germline lookup yields CDR1 SGHTA and CDR2 FQGNSA. The CDR3 extends over 16 amino acids. The CDR3 spells CASSLGGLAGTYEQYF. DNA for the CDR3: TGTGCCAGCAGCTTAGGGGGACTAGCGGGGACCTACGAGCAGTACTTC. Complete variable domain (other parts from reference TRBV7-2 and TRBJ2-7): GAGVSQSPSNKVTEKGKDVELRCDPISGHTALYWYRQSLGQGLEFLIYFQGNSAPDKSGLPSDRFSAERTGGSVSTLTIQRTQQEDSAVYLCASSLGGLAGTYEQYFGPGTRLTVT.

J is TRBJ2-1 and V is TRBV27; the match to TRBD2 covers 8 bases. CDR1 is MNHEY and CDR2 is SMNVEV in the germline V gene (reference sequence). The J segment lost 0 bases and the V segment lost 10 bases, leaving 8 bases of the junction unmatched. CDR3 length equals 15 residues. The CDR3 DNA reads as TGTGCCATCACTAGCGGTGAAAGCTCCTACAATGAGCAGTTCTTC. It codes for CAITSGESSYNEQFF.

The rearrangement uses TRBV15 and TRBJ2-7; possible D gene TRBD1, 6 bases. In germline, CDR1 is LNHNV, CDR2 YYDKDF (reference sequence). This CDR3 is 16 amino acids long. Trimming stripped 0 bases from V and 0 bases from J, with 12 bases between. The CDR3 DNA is TGTGCCACCAGCAGAGATTATGGGGGCCTCTCCTACGAGCAGTACTTC. This gives the protein CATSRDYGGLSYEQYF.

The V gene is TRBV5-1, the J gene TRBJ2-7; D perhaps matches TRBD1 (5 bases). The ends were cut back, 0 bases at V and 2 bases at J, with 9 bases in the middle. Germline V lookup: CDR1 SGHRS, CDR2 YFSETQ. The CDR3 length is 14 residues. The CDR3 DNA sequence: TGCGCCAGCAGCTTGGAACAGGCCACCTACGAGCAGTACTTC. Amino acids: CASSLEQATYEQYF. The complete variable domain, with remaining parts taken from reference TRBV5-1 and TRBJ2-7, reads KAGVTQTPRYLIKTRGQQVTLSCSPISGHRSVSWYQQTPGQGLQFLFEYFSETQRNKGNFPGRFSGRQFSNSRSEMNVSTLELGDSALYLCASSLEQATYEQYFGPGTRLTVT.

The chain employs TRBV5-1 and TRBJ2-7; 9 positions agree with TRBD2. Per the germline V gene, CDR1 is SGHRS and CDR2 is YFSETQ. The CDR3 runs 15 residues. J was trimmed by 0 bases and V by 4 bases; bases with no gene match: 5. The CDR3 sequence: CASSPGLADSYEQYF. CDR3 in DNA: TGCGCCAGCAGCCCGGGACTAGCAGACTCCTACGAGCAGTACTTC.

The V gene is TRBV15, the J gene TRBJ1-1; no clear D gene. The CDR3 loop spans 17 amino acids. Trimming removed 0 bases from V and 4 bases from J, with 18 bases in between. Germline V lookup: CDR1 LNHNV, CDR2 YYDKDF (reference sequence). Here the CDR3 DNA reads TGTGCCACCAGCAGAGATATGAGGCTCTGGGAGGTCACTGAAGCTTTCTTT. Translated: CATSRDMRLWEVTEAFF.

This chain connects TRBV7-2 to TRBJ2-7, with TRBD2 identical over 9 bases. Germline V gene data show CDR1 as SGHTA and CDR2 as FQGNSA. Trimming at V came to 2 bases and at J to 5 bases, leaving 10 bases not matched to a gene. The CDR3 consists of 16 residues. The CDR3, as DNA: TGTGCCAGCAGCTTACGCGCTAGCGGGAAGGCGGACGAGCAGTACTTC. Amino acids: CASSLRASGKADEQYF.